This T cell receptor beta chain was captured in a study of identical twins. Study-wide results and caveats: Twins shared beta out-of-frame sequences in excess, but this excess was weaker. For cord blood, abundant beta clonotypes had fewer insertions, unlike memory repertoires, which showed none.

CDR1 and CDR2 from the germline V gene are MNHNS and SASEGT. Trimming stripped 6 bases from V and 3 bases from J, with 17 bases between. CDR3 length: 15 residues. Template switching, a step in the protocol, added a universal primer site, and cDNA carried unique molecular identifiers. MiXCR was run by TCRdb on the 5' RACE reads, yielding one entry per CDR3 protein. Among hundreds of thousands of distinct CDR3 sequences listed, roughly 10% were seen once. On this clonotype: Its antigen is not known.

Separately, the same data were catalogued under a study of yellow fever vaccine responses in identical twins.

Source material: CD8+ T cells sorted from blood. This sequence joins TRBV6-1 and TRBJ2-5; possibly TRBD1 or TRBD2 for D (5 bases each). The receptor comes from a woman between 18 and 29 years old in good health. The CDR3, as DNA: TGTGCCAGCAGCCCCCGGGGCTTCCTAGAAGAGACCCAGTACTTC. Residues: CASSPRGFLEETQYF.